The 24 T cell receptor beta chains in this list originate from one sample, sequenced in a study of vaccination effects on CD4 cells after COVID-19 (dated by TCRdb to the early 2020s). Receptor amplification or capture employed the immunoSEQ multiplex PCR assay. TCRdb took over this immuneACCESS table, retaining in-frame rearrangements with V and J assigned. Such tables are incomplete; in checked studies, under half of the missing clones stem from an unresolved V gene, and the remainder is unexplained. Counted in this sample were about 81,000 clones; roughly 73% of them appeared once. The ten biggest clones cover about 1% of the sample. No antigen has been assigned to these receptors. To identify antigen-specific CD4+ T cell clonotypes by their expansion, the ViraFEST assay first stimulated PBMC with viral peptide pools and then applied TCR sequencing. After less than 13 days of culture, CD4+ T cells were isolated with the EasySep CD4+ T cell isolation kit. Participants received two doses of either the BNT162b2 or the mRNA-1273 mRNA SARS-CoV-2 vaccine.

The sequencing here drew on CD4+ T cells from PBMCs cultured with HCoV-OC43 spike peptides, taken after COVID-19 vaccination. The cell subset or site label here, explained by the study, means: HCoV-OC43 spike overlapping peptide pool stimulation. These receptors came from a human donor who received a COVID-19 vaccine.

In nucleotides, the CDR3 is TGTGCTACCGGTTGGGTCCCGGACGGCTCCCCTGGGACAGATACGCAGTATTTT. Encoded protein: CATGWVPDGSPGTDTQYF. The chain employs TRBV12-5 and TRBJ2-3; D ambiguous. This CDR3 region has 18 residues. Germline V gene data show CDR1 as LGHNT and CDR2 as FRNRAP. V was clipped by 10 bases and J by 3 bases, with 29 bases between them.

This chain links TRBV30 with TRBJ2-6; a possible D gene is TRBD2 (5 bases). The germline V gene encodes CDR1 GTSNPN and CDR2 SVGIG (reference sequence). The CDR3 is 14 amino acids. V was clipped by 8 bases and J by 0 bases, with 11 bases between them. The CDR3 nucleotides read TGTGCCGGGCAGAGGGCCTCTGGGGCCAACGTCCTGACTTTC. Translated, it gives CAGQRASGANVLTF.

This clone was recorded once. V usage is TRBV5-1 and J usage is TRBJ1-4, with 8 positions matching TRBD1. Germline CDR1 and CDR2: SGHRS and YFSETQ. The length of the CDR3 is 15 residues. Trimming at V came to 4 bases and at J to 5 bases, leaving 7 bases not matched to a gene. The CDR3 bases are TGCGCCAGCAGCAGCTCCGGGACAGGAAATGAAAAACTGTTTTTT. It encodes CASSSSGTGNEKLFF.

This rearrangement joins TRBV4-3 to TRBJ2-2, with D unresolved. Germline V CDR1 and CDR2: LGHNA, YSLEER. Between the trimmed V and J ends, which lost 0 bases and 3 bases, there was a span of 5 bases. The CDR3 is 14 amino acids. The CDR3 DNA reads as TGCGCCAGCAGCCAAGAGTCAGACACCGGGGAGCTGTTTTTT. Its protein product is CASSQESDTGELFF.

This clone was recorded a few times. The V call is TRBV5-1, the J call TRBJ1-4, with D tentatively TRBD1 (6 bases). The length of the CDR3 is 15 residues. Germline assignment: CDR1 SGHRS and CDR2 YFSETQ. The V end was cut by 4 bases, the J end by 7 bases, with 17 bases between. For the CDR3, the DNA is TGCGCCAGCAGCCCGGGGGGGGGCTTGGGTGAAAAACTGTTTTTT. It is translated as CASSPGGGLGEKLFF.

This clone was seen a single time. The chain employs TRBV4-3 and TRBJ2-5; D is uncertain. Germline V gene lookup returns CDR1 LGHNA and CDR2 YSLEER. The germline V and J ends were trimmed by 0 bases and 5 bases, with 13 bases remaining between them. The CDR3 runs 15 residues. This CDR3 reads CASSQEGPRRETQYF. The DNA for the CDR3 is TGCGCCAGCAGCCAAGAGGGCCCCCGTAGGGAGACCCAGTACTTC.

V is TRBV29-1 and J is TRBJ2-6; 12 bases are shared with TRBD1. The CDR3 sequence is 19 residues long. Germline-derived CDR1 and CDR2 are SQVTM and ANQGSEA. V was pared by 7 bases and J by 0 bases, with 13 bases of the junction left unmatched. CDR3 bases: TGCAGCGCTCCGGGACAGGGGGCTTCATGGGTCTCTGGGGCCAACGTCCTGACTTTC. This codes for CSAPGQGASWVSGANVLTF.

The V call is TRBV2, the J call TRBJ2-7, with D possibly matching TRBD2 (5 bases). Trimming removed 3 bases at V and 4 bases at J, with 13 bases between. This CDR3 contains 14 residues. CDR1 is SNHLY and CDR2 is FYNNEI in the germline V gene. The CDR3 sequence is CASSDHQRGYEQYV. CDR3 DNA sequence: TGTGCCAGCAGTGACCACCAACGGGGTTACGAGCAGTACGTC.

Only a few counts were recorded for this clone. V is TRBV13 and J is TRBJ2-2; possible D gene TRBD1, 6 bases. The V gene's germline CDR1 is PRHDT and CDR2 FYEKMQ (reference sequence). The V end lost 0 bases, the J end lost 7 bases, and 9 bases lay between the germline ends. CDR3 length: 14 amino acids. For the CDR3, the DNA is TGTGCCAGCAGCTTAGGTGGGGGCATCGGGGAGCTGTTTTTT. It encodes CASSLGGGIGELFF. Based on the CDR3 plus reference TRBV13 and TRBJ2-2, the full variable domain is AAGVIQSPRHLIKEKRETATLKCYPIPRHDTVYWYQQGPGQDPQFLISFYEKMQSDKGSIPDRFSAQQFSDYHSELNMSSLELGDSALYFCASSLGGGIGELFFGEGSRLTVL.

The chain is built from TRBV30 and TRBJ2-2; perhaps TRBD1 as D (6 bases). The CDR3 runs 15 residues. The germline gives CDR1 GTSNPN, CDR2 SVGIG (reference sequence). V was pared by 1 base and J by 4 bases, with 13 bases between. The DNA for the CDR3 is TGTGCCTGGAGTGCCGACAGGTTGCCCACCGGGGAGCTGTTTTTT. It translates to CAWSADRLPTGELFF.

This sequence joins TRBV28 and TRBJ2-1; 11 nucleotides agree with TRBD2. V was clipped by 6 bases and J by 7 bases; unmatched bases: 8. CDR1 MDHEN and CDR2 SYDVKM come from the germline V gene. This CDR3 is 15 amino acids long. In DNA form, the CDR3 reads TGTGCCAGCAGCTCAACTAGCGGGGGTTTAAATGAGCAGTTCTTC. Translation gives CASSSTSGGLNEQFF.

This clone was found a few times. This chain uses TRBV2 with TRBJ1-5; TRBD1 matches 11 bases. V lost 5 bases to trimming and J lost 5 bases; unmatched junction nucleotides: 2. CDR3 length: 14 residues. The V gene's germline CDR1 is SNHLY and CDR2 FYNNEI. CDR3: CASSRTGGYQPQHF. In DNA, the CDR3 is TGTGCCAGCAGTAGGACAGGGGGCTATCAGCCCCAGCATTTT.

CDR3 DNA: TGTGCCAGCGCGGCGAAAGGACAGGCAGTCTCTGGGGCCAACGTCCTGACTTTC. Protein sequence: CASAAKGQAVSGANVLTF. The chain has TRBV4-2 and TRBJ2-6; TRBD1 matches 7 bases. V shed 8 bases, J shed 0 bases, and the junction held 13 bases outside the gene matches. The CDR3 loop spans 18 amino acids. Germline-derived CDR1 and CDR2 are LGHNA and YNFKEQ.

The J gene is TRBJ2-1, the V gene TRBV3-1 (or the pseudogene TRBV3-2), with TRBD2 as a possible D gene (7 bases). V gave up 4 bases and J gave up 5 bases, with 15 bases separating them. CDR3 length equals 15 residues. The germline V gene has CDR1 LGHDT and CDR2 YNNKEL (reference sequence). The CDR3: CASSRLGGGHNEQFF. The CDR3 coding sequence is TGTGCCAGCAGCCGGTTGGGCGGGGGCCACAATGAGCAGTTCTTC.

The sample holds a few counts of this clone. This chain links TRBV6-1 with TRBJ2-7; D not resolved. The CDR3 runs to 10 residues. Germline V gene lookup returns CDR1 MNHNS and CDR2 SASEGT. In DNA form, the CDR3 reads TGTGCCAGCAGTGAAGAGACATCAGAAGTC. Amino acid sequence: CASSEETSEV.

This clone was seen only once. This sequence joins TRBV2 and TRBJ2-3; 9 bases agree with TRBD2. The ends lost 6 bases at V and 2 bases at J; junction bases unmatched: 3. This CDR3 contains 14 residues. Germline V CDR1 and CDR2: SNHLY, FYNNEI. The CDR3 protein is CASRRGGITDTQYF. CDR3 DNA: TGTGCCAGCAGGCGGGGGGGAATCACAGATACGCAGTATTTT. The full variable domain, completed using reference TRBV2 and TRBJ2-3, is EPEVTQTPSHQVTQMGQEVILRCVPISNHLYFYWYRQILGQKVEFLVSFYNNEISEKSEIFDDQFSVERPDGSNFTLKIRSTKLEDSAMYFCASRRGGITDTQYFGPGTRLTVL.

The V call is TRBV6-6, the J call TRBJ1-1, with TRBD1 identical over 7 bases. The CDR3 is made up of 12 amino acids. The trim removed 1 base at V and 8 bases at J, leaving 1 base unmatched. Looked up from germline, CDR1 is MNHNY and CDR2 is SVGAGI (reference sequence). The CDR3 region has the DNA TGTGCCAGCAGTTACTTGGGACAGGAAGCTTTCTTT. It translates to CASSYLGQEAFF.

V and J are TRBV24-1 and TRBJ2-5; TRBD1 matches 9 bases. Germline values: CDR1 KGHDR, CDR2 SFDVKD. V gave up 3 bases and J gave up 4 bases; unmatched junction bases: 11. The length of the CDR3 is 17 residues. CDR3 nucleotide sequence: TGTGCCACCAGTGATCCGCAGCGGACAGGGGAGGGAGAGACCCAGTACTTC. This encodes CATSDPQRTGEGETQYF.

The chain has TRBV19 and TRBJ1-2; D might be TRBD1 (5 bases). Between the trimmed V and J ends, which lost 4 bases and 3 bases, there was a span of 15 bases. CDR1 and CDR2 (germline): LNHDA, SQIVND (reference sequence). The CDR3 has 15 residues. The CDR3 is CASSRPGLLHYGYTF. In DNA form, the CDR3 reads TGTGCCAGTAGTAGACCGGGACTCTTACACTATGGCTACACCTTC.

The CDR3 sequence is CASSAGGGQPQHF. Written as DNA, the CDR3 is TGTGCCAGCAGTGCAGGGGGCGGTCAGCCCCAGCATTTT. This chain connects TRBV12-3 or TRBV12-4 to TRBJ1-5; 8 nucleotides line up with TRBD1. After removal of 5 bases from V and 6 bases from J, the junction contained 3 bases not matched to a gene. The length of the CDR3 is 13 residues.

V usage is TRBV7-2 and J usage is TRBJ2-1, with 7 bases identical to TRBD2. CDR1 and CDR2 (germline): SGHTA, FQGNSA. The CDR3 has 15 amino acids. The V gene end was trimmed by 4 bases and the J gene end by 9 bases; junction bases not matched to a gene: 12. As DNA, the CDR3 is TGTGCCAGCAGCTCGCCGCCATCTAGCGGCGCTGAGCAGTTCTTC. It is translated as CASSSPPSSGAEQFF.

V usage is TRBV6-5 and J usage is TRBJ2-6; D possibly corresponds to TRBD1 (5 bases). Germline values: CDR1 MNHEY, CDR2 SVGAGI. V was clipped by 6 bases and J by 0 bases, with 6 bases between them. CDR3 length equals 14 residues. This chain's CDR3 is CASSTGSGANVLTF. DNA of the CDR3: TGTGCCAGCAGCACAGGCTCTGGGGCCAACGTCCTGACTTTC.

The chain links TRBV5-4 to TRBJ2-7; D is unclear. The CDR3 totals 13 residues. CDR1 and CDR2 from the germline V gene are SGHNT and YYREEE (reference sequence). The germline V and J ends were trimmed by 2 bases and 4 bases, with 10 bases remaining between them. The CDR3 DNA sequence: TGTGCCAGCAGCTTAAATGACAATTACGAGCAGTACGTC. Translating gives CASSLNDNYEQYV.

The chain carries TRBV6-5 and TRBJ1-1, with D possibly TRBD1 on 6 matching bases. Germline CDR1 is MNHEY and CDR2 is SVGAGI. Trimming removed 11 bases at V and 0 bases at J, with 19 bases between. This CDR3 is built from 15 residues. The CDR3 DNA reads as TGTGCCGCGGGGGCAGGGTGGTCGGTGAACACTGAAGCTTTCTTT. Its protein is CAAGAGWSVNTEAFF.